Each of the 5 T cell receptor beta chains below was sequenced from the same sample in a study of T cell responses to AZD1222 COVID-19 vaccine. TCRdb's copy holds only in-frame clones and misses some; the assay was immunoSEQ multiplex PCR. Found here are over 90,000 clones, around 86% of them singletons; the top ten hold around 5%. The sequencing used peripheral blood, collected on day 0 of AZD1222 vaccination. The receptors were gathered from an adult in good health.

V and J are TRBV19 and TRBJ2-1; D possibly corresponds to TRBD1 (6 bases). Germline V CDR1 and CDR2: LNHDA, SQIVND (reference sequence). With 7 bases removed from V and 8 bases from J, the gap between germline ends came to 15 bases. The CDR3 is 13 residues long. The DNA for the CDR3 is TGTGCCAGTACCCGAGGGGGTTACTATGAGCAGTTCTTC. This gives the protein CASTRGGYYEQFF.

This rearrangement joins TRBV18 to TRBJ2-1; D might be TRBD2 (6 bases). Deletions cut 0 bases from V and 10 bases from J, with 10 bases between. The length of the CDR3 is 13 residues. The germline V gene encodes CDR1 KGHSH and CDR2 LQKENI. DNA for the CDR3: TGTGCCAGCTCACCACCAAGCGGGTGGGAGCAGTTCTTC. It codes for CASSPPSGWEQFF.

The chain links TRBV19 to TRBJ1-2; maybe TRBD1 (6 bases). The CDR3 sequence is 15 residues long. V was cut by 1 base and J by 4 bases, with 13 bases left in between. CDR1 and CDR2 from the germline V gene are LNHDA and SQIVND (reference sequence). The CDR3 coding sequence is TGTGCCAGTAGTATAGGCAGGGGTTCCGGCTATGGCTACACCTTC. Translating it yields CASSIGRGSGYGYTF.

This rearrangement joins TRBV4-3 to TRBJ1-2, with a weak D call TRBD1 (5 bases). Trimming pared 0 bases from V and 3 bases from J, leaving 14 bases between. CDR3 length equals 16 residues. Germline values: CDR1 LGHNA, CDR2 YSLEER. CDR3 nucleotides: TGCGCCAGCAGCCAAGATACAGGAGCTCCTTACTATGGCTACACCTTC. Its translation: CASSQDTGAPYYGYTF.

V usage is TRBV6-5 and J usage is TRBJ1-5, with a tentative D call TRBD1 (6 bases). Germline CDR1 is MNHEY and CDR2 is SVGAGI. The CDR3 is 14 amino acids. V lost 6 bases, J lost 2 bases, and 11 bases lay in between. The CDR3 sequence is CASRRGGGNQPQHF. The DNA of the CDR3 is TGTGCCAGCAGGAGAGGGGGGGGCAATCAGCCCCAGCATTTT.